This T cell receptor beta chain was observed in a study of cytomegalovirus exposure and HLA in healthy donors. Researchers ran the PCR with 60 Vbeta and 13 Jbeta primers. How the authors handled the data: In a later analysis, of 80 million to 90 million unique beta chains, 9 million to 11 million appeared in at least two donors. TCRdb keeps only in-frame clones here, not all; method: immunoSEQ multiplex PCR. V and J calls and clone size come straight from that table; D and trimming were deduced from the DNA. The sample data list some 72,000 clones. CDR3 length equals 15 residues. Germline CDR1 and CDR2: SGHRS and YFSETQ. J was trimmed by 10 bases and V by 0 bases; bases with no gene match: 6. Study-wide findings and caveats: Later analysis suggested most CMV-associated TCR beta chains were HLA-restricted.

Concerning this clone itself: Antigen unknown.

The receptor comes from a man aged 40-55 years in good health and CMV-seronegative. Sequenced: PBMCs. J is TRBJ2-1 and V is TRBV5-1; 11 bases match TRBD2. CDR3 amino acids: CASSLASLAGGEQFF. The CDR3 coding sequence is TGCGCCAGCAGCTTGGCCAGTCTAGCGGGAGGCGAGCAGTTCTTC.